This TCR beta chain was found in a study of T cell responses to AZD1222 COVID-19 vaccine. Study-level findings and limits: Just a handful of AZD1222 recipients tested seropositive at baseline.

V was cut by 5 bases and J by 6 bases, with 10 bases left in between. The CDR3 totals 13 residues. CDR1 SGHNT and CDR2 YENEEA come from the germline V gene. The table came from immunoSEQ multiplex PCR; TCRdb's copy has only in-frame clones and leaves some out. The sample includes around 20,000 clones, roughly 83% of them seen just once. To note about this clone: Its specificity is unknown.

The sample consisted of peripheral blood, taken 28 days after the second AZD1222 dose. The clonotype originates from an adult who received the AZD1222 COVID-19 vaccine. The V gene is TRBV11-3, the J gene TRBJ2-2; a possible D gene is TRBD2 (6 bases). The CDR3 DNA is TGTGCCAGCAGCAGGGACTTCGCCGGGGAGCTGTTTTTT. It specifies CASSRDFAGELFF. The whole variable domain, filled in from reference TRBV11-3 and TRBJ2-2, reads EAGVVQSPRYKIIEKKQPVAFWCNPISGHNTLYWYLQNLGQGPELLIRYENEEAVDDSQLPKDRFSAERLKGVDSTLKIQPAELGDSAVYLCASSRDFAGELFFGEGSRLTVL.